These 11 T cell receptor beta chains were sequenced from one sample in a study of beta chain features in type 1 diabetes. As every portion of the isolated RNA was reverse transcribed, the sequencing read expressed TCRB transcripts. Some clones are missing from TCRdb's copy, which holds only in-frame ones; the method was immunoSEQ multiplex PCR. The data contain some 900,000 clones, 15% to 20% of them singletons. Sample: naive CD4+ T cells from blood. These receptors originate from a woman in her late teens or twenties in good health.

CDR3 sequence: CATRLAGDNEQYF. The CDR3, as DNA: TGTGCCACCCGACTAGCGGGAGACAACGAGCAGTACTTC. The genes are TRBV14 and TRBJ2-7, with 12 bases identical to TRBD2. Germline V CDR1 and CDR2: SGHDN, FVKESK. The CDR3 has 13 residues. V was clipped by 10 bases and J by 5 bases; unmatched bases: 6.

The V gene is TRBV10-2, the J gene TRBJ2-7; D is possibly TRBD1 or TRBD2 (5 bases each). This CDR3 has 12 amino acids. Germline CDR1 WSHSY, CDR2 SAAADI. With 8 bases removed from V and 3 bases from J, the gap between germline ends came to 11 bases. CDR3 amino acids: CASGVGGYEQYF. As DNA, the CDR3 is TGCGCCAGCGGAGTTGGGGGCTACGAGCAGTACTTC.

The table lists this clone with a few counts. The V and J genes are TRBV6-6 and TRBJ2-2; 7 nucleotides agree with TRBD2. This CDR3 is 14 amino acids long. CDR1 and CDR2 (germline): MNHNY, SVGAGI (reference sequence). Losses at the gene ends were 8 bases for V and 0 bases for J; bases not matched to a gene: 3. As DNA, the CDR3 is TGTGCCAGCCTACGGGGGGCGAACACCGGGGAGCTGTTTTTT. The encoded protein is CASLRGANTGELFF.

This rearrangement joins TRBV28 to TRBJ2-7; 9 bases are shared with TRBD1. CDR1 and CDR2 (germline): MDHEN, SYDVKM. V dropped 5 bases and J dropped 2; count of bases not matched to a gene: 7. This CDR3 contains 15 residues. The CDR3 here is CASSGQGTGPYEQYF. For the CDR3, the DNA is TGTGCCAGCAGTGGACAGGGGACTGGCCCCTACGAGCAGTACTTC.

This clone was counted only a few times. For the CDR3, the DNA is TGTGCCAGTAGTGGTGCAGGGAAATCCTACGAGCAGTACTTC. It encodes CASSGAGKSYEQYF. The chain couples TRBV19 to TRBJ2-7, with D perhaps TRBD1 (5 bases). The CDR3 extends over 14 amino acids. Germline CDR1 reads LNHDA; CDR2 reads SQIVND (reference sequence). Between the trimmed V and J ends, which lost 5 bases and 1 base, there was a span of 12 bases.

This clone was picked up a small number of times. The V call is TRBV10-3, the J call TRBJ1-2; 8 nucleotides align to TRBD1. Unmatched junction bases numbered 1, after V lost 2 bases and J lost 5 bases. CDR1 ENHRY and CDR2 SYGVKD come from the germline V gene. The CDR3 covers 13 residues. CDR3 loop: CAISERTGYGYTF. CDR3 nucleotides: TGTGCCATCAGTGAGAGGACAGGGTATGGCTACACCTTC.

V is TRBV7-8 and J is TRBJ2-7; D call uncertain. Trimming pared 0 bases from V and 3 bases from J, leaving 3 bases between. The CDR3 is 12 amino acids. Per germline, CDR1 SGHVS and CDR2 FQNEAQ. CDR3 region: CASSLANYEQYF. CDR3 DNA: TGTGCCAGCAGCTTAGCTAACTACGAGCAGTACTTC.

The chain carries TRBV4-2 and TRBJ1-2; D not resolved. V lost 0 bases, J lost 1 base, and 9 bases lay in between. This CDR3 has 15 amino acids. Germline V lookup: CDR1 LGHNA, CDR2 YNFKEQ. The CDR3: CASSQDREINYGYTF. The CDR3 region has the DNA TGTGCCAGCAGCCAAGATCGAGAGATTAACTATGGCTACACCTTC.

A note on this clone: The same CDR3 can be traced to other DNA sequences in this sample. This rearrangement joins TRBV18 to TRBJ2-7, with D perhaps matching TRBD1 (5 bases). The V gene lost 3 bases and the J gene lost 0 bases, with 6 bases spanning the gap. The CDR3 has 13 residues. CDR1 and CDR2 from the germline V gene are KGHSH and LQKENI. CDR3 region: CASSPQGSYEQYF. DNA of the CDR3: TGTGCCAGCTCACCGCAGGGCTCCTACGAGCAGTACTTC.

This clone was seen more than once but under ten times. The chain carries TRBV10-1 and TRBJ2-7; 9 bases align to TRBD2. The CDR3 contains 13 residues. From germline, CDR1 is WNHNN and CDR2 SYGVQD (reference sequence). The CDR3 DNA is TGCGCAACCAGCCTAGCGGGATGGGACGAGCAGTACTTC. Encoded protein: CATSLAGWDEQYF.

This clone appeared a few times. The chain is built from TRBV7-2 and TRBJ1-5, with D unclear. This CDR3 is 15 amino acids long. In germline, CDR1 is SGHTA, CDR2 FQGNSA. Trimming removed 2 bases at V and 3 bases at J, with 11 bases between. Here the CDR3 reads CASSLYGQYNQPQHF. The DNA of the CDR3 is TGTGCCAGCAGCTTATATGGGCAGTACAATCAGCCCCAGCATTTT.